This is a list of T cell receptor beta chains from one sample in a study of cytomegalovirus exposure and HLA in healthy donors. Assay used: immunoSEQ multiplex PCR; TCRdb lists only in-frame clones, some missing. The table includes some 65,000 clones, 85% to 95% detected once. Sequences were obtained from PBMCs. These receptors were obtained from a man younger than 35 in good health and CMV-seropositive. CDR3s include the opening cysteine and the closing phenylalanine or tryptophan. D genes are given only for firm matches. For some rows the clone size is stated as once, few or many, or as a class when expanded; others skip it.

>.|15|.|TRBV7-9|TRBJ2-5
CASSSLGAGEETQYF
TGTGCCAGCAGCTCGTTGGGGGCAGGGGAAGAGACCCAGTACTTC
>.|16|TRBD1|TRBV28|TRBJ1-2
CASSLTGDILNYGYTF
TGTGCCAGCAGTTTAACAGGGGATATTCTAAACTATGGCTACACCTTC
>.|13|.|TRBV28|TRBJ1-1
CASSFREKAEAFF
TGTGCCAGCAGTTTTCGAGAGAAAGCTGAAGCTTTCTTT
>.|15|TRBD2|TRBV11-2|TRBJ2-5
CASRRGLAGQETQYF
TGTGCCAGCAGAAGAGGACTAGCGGGGCAAGAGACCCAGTACTTC
>.|17|.|TRBV7-3|TRBJ2-5
CASSTKLRRVPGETQYF
TGTGCCAGCAGCACCAAACTCCGACGCGTCCCGGGGGAGACCCAGTACTTC
>.|17|.|TRBV28|TRBJ1-5
CASSFSAQDSHNQPQHF
TGTGCCAGCAGTTTTTCTGCCCAAGACAGCCACAATCAGCCCCAGCATTTT
>.|15|.|TRBV6-1|TRBJ2-5
CASSEDPAGMETQYF
TGTGCCAGCAGTGAAGATCCGGCAGGGATGGAGACCCAGTACTTC
>.|14|.|TRBV18|TRBJ1-1
CASSWGGVSAEAFF
TGTGCCAGCTCATGGGGGGGTGTTTCGGCTGAAGCTTTCTTT
>.|13|.|TRBV6-1|TRBJ1-5
CASSDTPGWPQHF
TGTGCCAGCAGTGATACACCGGGGTGGCCCCAGCATTTT
>.|13|TRBD1|TRBV28|TRBJ1-4
CASSSRTGGLLFF
TGTGCCAGCAGTTCGCGGACAGGGGGGTTATTGTTTTTT
>.|15|TRBD1|TRBV9|TRBJ2-5
CASSEDRGPQETQYF
TGTGCCAGCAGCGAGGACAGGGGACCGCAAGAGACCCAGTACTTC
>.|14|.|TRBV5-6|TRBJ1-2
CASRQSGVGYGYTF
TGTGCCAGCAGACAATCAGGGGTCGGATATGGCTACACCTTC
>.|16|.|TRBV21-1|TRBJ2-7
CASSKVSGSNSYEQYF
TGTGCCAGCAGCAAAGTTAGCGGGAGTAACTCCTACGAGCAGTACTTC
>once|15|.|TRBV5-5|TRBJ1-2
CASSLGTGFWYGYTF
TGTGCCAGCAGCTTGGGAACAGGATTTTGGTATGGCTACACCTTC
>.|13|.|TRBV6-6|TRBJ1-6
CASTGQLNSPLHF
TGTGCCAGCACAGGACAACTTAATTCACCCCTCCACTTT
>once|15|.|TRBV28|TRBJ2-5
CASTPGEGVGETQYF
TGTGCCAGCACCCCCGGCGAGGGAGTGGGAGAGACCCAGTACTTC
>.|15|.|TRBV9|TRBJ2-7
CASSADVGGNGEQYF
TGTGCCAGCAGCGCTGATGTGGGGGGAAATGGCGAGCAGTACTTC
>.|16|TRBD2|TRBV25-1|TRBJ2-1
CASSEISSGGFYEQFF
TGTGCCAGCAGTGAAATTTCTAGCGGAGGATTCTATGAGCAGTTCTTC
>.|16|TRBD1|TRBV4-1|TRBJ2-4
CASSQGGGRGLNIQYF
TGCGCCAGCAGCCAAGGGGGAGGCAGGGGGCTTAACATTCAGTACTTC
>.|13|.|TRBV4-1|TRBJ1-2
CASSPQGPYGYTF
TGCGCCAGCAGCCCGCAGGGGCCTTATGGCTACACCTTC